The T cell receptor (beta chain) described here comes from a study of CXCR3-negative and CXCR3-positive naive CD8 T cells. The libraries of TRB cDNA were prepared using 5' RACE with UMI labels. With the 5' RACE reads reprocessed, TCRdb shows one record per CDR3 protein and no DNA. The table for this sample gives about 120,000 distinct CDR3 sequences. This TCR derives from a human donor in good health. Some clones in this sample may be carry-over from other donors' samples. The sequenced sample was naive CXCR3- CD8+ T cells from blood. Subset specified: CD45RO-CCR7+CD27+CD95- naive CD8+ T cells lacking CXCR3 (TNR3-).

Here the CDR3 reads CASSFSRTGSIYGYTF. This rearrangement joins TRBV19 to TRBJ2-7; TCRdb's D call, TRBD1, is unchecked because there is no DNA. The CDR3 is 16 residues long. CDR1 and CDR2 from the germline V gene are LNHDA and SQIVND (reference sequence).